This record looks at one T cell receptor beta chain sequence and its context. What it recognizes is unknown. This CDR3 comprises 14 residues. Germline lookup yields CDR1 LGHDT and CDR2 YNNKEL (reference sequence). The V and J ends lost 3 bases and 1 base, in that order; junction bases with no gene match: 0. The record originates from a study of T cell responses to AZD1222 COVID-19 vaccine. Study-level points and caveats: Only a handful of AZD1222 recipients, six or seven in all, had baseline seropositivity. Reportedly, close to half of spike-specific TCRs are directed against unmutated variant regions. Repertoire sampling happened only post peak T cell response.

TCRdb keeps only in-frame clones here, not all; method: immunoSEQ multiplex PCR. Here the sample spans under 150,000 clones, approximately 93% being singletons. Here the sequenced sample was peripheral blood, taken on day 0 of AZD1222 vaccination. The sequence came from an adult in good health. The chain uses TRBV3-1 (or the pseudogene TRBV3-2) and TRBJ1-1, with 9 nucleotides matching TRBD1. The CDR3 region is CASSQGQGNTEAFF. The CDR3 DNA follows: TGTGCCAGCAGCCAGGGACAGGGGAACACTGAAGCTTTCTTT.